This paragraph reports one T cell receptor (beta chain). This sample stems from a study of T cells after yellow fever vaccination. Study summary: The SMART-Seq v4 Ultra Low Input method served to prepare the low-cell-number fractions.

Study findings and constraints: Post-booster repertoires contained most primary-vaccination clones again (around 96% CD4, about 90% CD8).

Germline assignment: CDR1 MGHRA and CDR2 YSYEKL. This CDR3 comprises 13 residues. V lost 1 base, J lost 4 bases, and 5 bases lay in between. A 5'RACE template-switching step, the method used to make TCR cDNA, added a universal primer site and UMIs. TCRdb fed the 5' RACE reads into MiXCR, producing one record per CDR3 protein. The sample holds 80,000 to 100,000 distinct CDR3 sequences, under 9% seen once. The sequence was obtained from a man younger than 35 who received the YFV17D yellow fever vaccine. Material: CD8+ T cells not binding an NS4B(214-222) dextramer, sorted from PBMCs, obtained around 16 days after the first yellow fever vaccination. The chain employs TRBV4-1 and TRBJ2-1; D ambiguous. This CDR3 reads CASSQGAYNEQFF. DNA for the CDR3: TGCGCCAGCAGCCAAGGGGCTTACAATGAGCAGTTCTTC.